The clone carrying this T cell receptor (beta chain) has a handful of counts. Antigen: not known. Primers for the PCR totalled 60 Vbeta and 13 Jbeta. Assay used: immunoSEQ multiplex PCR; TCRdb lists only in-frame clones, some missing. Of approximately 130,000 clones detected, roughly 9% appear once; the ten largest clones hold 5.5% to 8%. This sample was taken from a study of cytomegalovirus exposure and HLA in healthy donors. Study findings and constraints: The authors reported that TCR beta sequences could predict HLA-A and HLA-B alleles. These predictions were accurate for most subjects in the first cohort. Roughly uniform depth of sequencing across donors was assumed in presence/absence analyses.

Sequencing used PBMCs. The sequence came from a woman between 35 and 50 years old in good health and CMV-seropositive.

The CDR3 reads CASIPGGGVDSEQYF. In nucleotides, the CDR3 is TGCGCCAGCATCCCCGGGGGAGGGGTGGATTCCGAGCAGTACTTC. The V and J genes are TRBV10-2 and TRBJ2-7; 7 bases agree with TRBD2. Per germline, CDR1 WSHSY and CDR2 SAAADI. With V trimmed by 7 bases and J by 6 bases, 15 bases remained unmatched. CDR3 length equals 15 residues.